Listed below are T cell receptor beta chains from one sample, sequenced in a study of T cell changes during pregnancy in multiple sclerosis. Sequencing used immunoSEQ multiplex PCR; TCRdb keeps in-frame clones, though not all of them. The sample lists some 40,000 clones, approximately 93% seen once, with about 8% in the top ten. This sample comprised CD8+ T cells from peripheral blood mononuclear cells, obtained in the third trimester of pregnancy. All receptors come from a female donor with multiple sclerosis, enrolled in a pregnancy study. Each CDR3 is given with its conserved first and last residue. D genes are given only for firm matches.

d_call,v_call,j_call,cdr3_nt,cdr3_aa
TRBD1,TRBV5-6,TRBJ2-7,TGTGCCAGCAGCTGGGGACAGGCCTTCTACGAGCAGTACTTC,CASSWGQAFYEQYF
TRBD1,TRBV7-6,TRBJ2-7,TGTGCCAGCAGCCCCGGGACAGGGATCCCCCACGAGCAGTACTTC,CASSPGTGIPHEQYF
-,TRBV9,TRBJ1-1,TGTGCCAGCAGCGATAGGGGCACTGAAGCTTTCTTT,CASSDRGTEAFF
TRBD2,TRBV2,TRBJ2-3,TGTGCCAGCAGTGCTAGCGGGGGGCGGGGAGATACGCAGTATTTT,CASSASGGRGDTQYF
-,TRBV6-5,TRBJ1-4,TGTGCCAGCAGTTATTATCGAGGGAATGAAAAACTGTTTTTT,CASSYYRGNEKLFF
-,TRBV19,TRBJ2-5,TGTGCCAGTAGTCCCCCCCAGGAGACCCAGTACTTC,CASSPPQETQYF
TRBD1,TRBV28,TRBJ1-5,TGTGCCAGCAGGTACGGGACAGGGATAGATCAGCCCCAGCATTTT,CASRYGTGIDQPQHF
TRBD2,TRBV6-4,TRBJ2-1,TGTGCCAGCAGTGACTCTAGCGGGGGCAATGAGCAGTTCTTC,CASSDSSGGNEQFF
TRBD2,TRBV2,TRBJ2-7,TGTGCCAGCATGGCGGGGGACTACGAGCAGTACTTC,CASMAGDYEQYF
TRBD2,TRBV5-6,TRBJ2-1,TGTGCCAGCAGCTTGGAACTAGCGGGTGAGCAGTTCTTC,CASSLELAGEQFF
-,TRBV5-6,TRBJ2-3,TGTGCCAGCAGCTCGGGAGCTGATACGCAGTATTTT,CASSSGADTQYF
-,TRBV29-1,TRBJ1-2,TGCAGCGTTTGGAGGGACGGCTACACCTTC,CSVWRDGYTF
TRBD2,TRBV11-2,TRBJ2-1,TGTGCCAGCAGCTTGAATAGCGGGGGGGCCCGGAATGAGCAGTTCTTC,CASSLNSGGARNEQFF
-,TRBV19,TRBJ2-7,TGTGCCAGTAGTATTGAGCCGTCCTCCTACGAGCAGTACTTC,CASSIEPSSYEQYF
-,TRBV19,TRBJ2-7,TGTGCCAGTAGTATAGATCTGGGCAGGGCCTACGAGCAGTACTTC,CASSIDLGRAYEQYF
TRBD2,TRBV11-2,TRBJ2-1,TGTGCCAGCAGCCAGTTGTTTGCGGGGGGTCACAATGAGCAGTTCTTC,CASSQLFAGGHNEQFF
TRBD1,TRBV5-1,TRBJ1-6,TGCGCCAGCAGCGCAATCAGGGGGAATTCACCCCTCCACTTT,CASSAIRGNSPLHF
TRBD1,TRBV2,TRBJ2-7,TGTGCCAGCAGTGGGAGGACAGGGTCCATCTACGAGCAGTACTTC,CASSGRTGSIYEQYF
TRBD1,TRBV5-1,TRBJ2-5,TGCGCCAGCAGCCCAGGGGGCCAAGAGACCCAGTACTTC,CASSPGGQETQYF
-,TRBV29-1,TRBJ2-1,TGCAGCGTTGAGAAGAGCCCCTACAATGAGCAGTTCTTC,CSVEKSPYNEQFF
-,TRBV27,TRBJ2-1,TGTGCCAGCACTATATTGGGCGGGACTCCTTGGGATGAGCAGTTCTTC,CASTILGGTPWDEQFF
TRBD1,TRBV19,TRBJ1-2,TGTGCCAGTACCAGGTGGCAGGGGGGAATGCACTATGGCTACACCTTC,CASTRWQGGMHYGYTF